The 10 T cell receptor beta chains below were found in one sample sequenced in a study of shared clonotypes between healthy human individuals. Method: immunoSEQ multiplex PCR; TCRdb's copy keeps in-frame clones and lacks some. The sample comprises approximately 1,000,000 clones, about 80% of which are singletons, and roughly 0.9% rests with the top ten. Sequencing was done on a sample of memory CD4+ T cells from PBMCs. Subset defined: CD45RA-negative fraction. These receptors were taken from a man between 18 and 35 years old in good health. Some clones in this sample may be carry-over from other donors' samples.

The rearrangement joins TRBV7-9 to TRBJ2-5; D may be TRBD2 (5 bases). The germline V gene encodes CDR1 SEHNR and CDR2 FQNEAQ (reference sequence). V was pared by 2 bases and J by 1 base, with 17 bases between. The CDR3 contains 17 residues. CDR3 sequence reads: CASSLSPRSGIQETQYF. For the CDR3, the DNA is TGTGCCAGCAGCTTATCCCCCCGAAGCGGCATCCAAGAGACCCAGTACTTC.

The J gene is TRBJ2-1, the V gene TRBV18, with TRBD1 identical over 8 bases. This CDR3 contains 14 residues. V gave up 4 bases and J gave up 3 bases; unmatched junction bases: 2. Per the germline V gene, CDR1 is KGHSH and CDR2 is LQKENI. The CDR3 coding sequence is TGTGCCAGCTCACGAGGGACAGGCTACAATGAGCAGTTCTTC. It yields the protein CASSRGTGYNEQFF. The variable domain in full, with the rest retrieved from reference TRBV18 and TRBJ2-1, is NAGVMQNPRHLVRRRGQEARLRCSPMKGHSHVYWYRQLPEEGLKFMVYLQKENIIDESGMPKERFSAEFPKEGPSILRIQQVVRGDSAAYFCASSRGTGYNEQFFGPGTRLTVL.

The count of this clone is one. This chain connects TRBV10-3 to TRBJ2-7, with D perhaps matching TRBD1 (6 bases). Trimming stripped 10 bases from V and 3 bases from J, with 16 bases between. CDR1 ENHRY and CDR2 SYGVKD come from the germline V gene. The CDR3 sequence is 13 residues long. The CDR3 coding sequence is TGTGCCACCTCAAGACAGGAGAACTACGAGCAGTACTTC. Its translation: CATSRQENYEQYF.

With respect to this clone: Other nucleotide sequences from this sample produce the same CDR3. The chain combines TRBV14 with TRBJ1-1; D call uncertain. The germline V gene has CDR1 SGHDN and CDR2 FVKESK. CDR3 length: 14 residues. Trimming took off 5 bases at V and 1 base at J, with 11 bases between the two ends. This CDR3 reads CASSRASWNTEAFF. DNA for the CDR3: TGTGCCAGCAGCAGGGCCAGCTGGAACACTGAAGCTTTCTTT.

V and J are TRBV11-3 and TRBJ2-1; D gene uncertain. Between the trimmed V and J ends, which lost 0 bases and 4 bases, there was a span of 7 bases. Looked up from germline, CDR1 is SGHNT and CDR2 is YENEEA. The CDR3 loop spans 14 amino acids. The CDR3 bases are TGTGCCAGCAGCTTAGAGGGCCAATACAATGAGCAGTTCTTC. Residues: CASSLEGQYNEQFF.

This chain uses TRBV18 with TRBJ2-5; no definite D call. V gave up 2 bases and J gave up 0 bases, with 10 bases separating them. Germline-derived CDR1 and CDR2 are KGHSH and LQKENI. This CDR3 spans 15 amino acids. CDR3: CASSPNTGNQETQYF. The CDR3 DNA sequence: TGTGCCAGCTCACCAAATACGGGTAACCAAGAGACCCAGTACTTC. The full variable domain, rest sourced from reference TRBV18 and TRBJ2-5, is NAGVMQNPRHLVRRRGQEARLRCSPMKGHSHVYWYRQLPEEGLKFMVYLQKENIIDESGMPKERFSAEFPKEGPSILRIQQVVRGDSAAYFCASSPNTGNQETQYFGPGTRLLVL.

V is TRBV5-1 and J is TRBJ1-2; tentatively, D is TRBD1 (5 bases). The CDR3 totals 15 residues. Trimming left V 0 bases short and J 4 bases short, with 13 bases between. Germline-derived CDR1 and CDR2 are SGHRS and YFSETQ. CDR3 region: CASSLGISGGYGYTF. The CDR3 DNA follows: TGCGCCAGCAGCTTGGGCATATCGGGGGGCTATGGCTACACCTTC.

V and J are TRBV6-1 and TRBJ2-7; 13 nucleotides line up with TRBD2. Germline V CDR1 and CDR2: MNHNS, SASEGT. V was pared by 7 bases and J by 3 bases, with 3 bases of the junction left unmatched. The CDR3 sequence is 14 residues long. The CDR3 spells CASIRTSGSYEQYF. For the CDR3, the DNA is TGTGCCAGCATTAGGACTAGCGGGAGCTACGAGCAGTACTTC.

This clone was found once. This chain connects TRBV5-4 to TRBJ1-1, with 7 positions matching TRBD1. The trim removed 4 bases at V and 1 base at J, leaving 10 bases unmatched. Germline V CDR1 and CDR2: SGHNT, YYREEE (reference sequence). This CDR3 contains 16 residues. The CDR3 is CASSAGNRGQNTEAFF. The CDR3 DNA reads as TGTGCCAGCAGCGCCGGGAACAGGGGCCAGAACACTGAAGCTTTCTTT.

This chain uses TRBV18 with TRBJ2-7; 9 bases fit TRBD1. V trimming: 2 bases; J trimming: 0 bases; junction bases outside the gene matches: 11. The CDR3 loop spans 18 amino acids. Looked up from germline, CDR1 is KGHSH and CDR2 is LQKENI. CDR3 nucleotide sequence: TGTGCCAGCTCACCAACCCCGGGACAGGGCTATCCCTCCTACGAGCAGTACTTC. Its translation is CASSPTPGQGYPSYEQYF.